This TCR beta chain was found in a study of beta chain features in type 1 diabetes. At the level of the study: Patients looked much like healthy donors when it came to age, gender and cell yields. Whole-study results and caveats: The naive, central memory and Treg TCRB repertoires looked more alike in patients than they did in healthy donors. All four CD4+ subsets from Type 1 diabetes patients carried moderately but significantly shorter TCRB CDR3s. A definitive answer on HLA type influencing TCRB rearrangement was not reached here.

The investigators reverse transcribed all of the isolated RNA, so they sequenced expressed TCRB transcripts. Read counts averaged around 4 million for samples of naive, central memory and regulatory T cells. Assay: immunoSEQ multiplex PCR; the TCRdb copy retains only in-frame clones and omits some. Found here are about 360,000 clones, about 12% of them singletons; the top ten hold about 0.01%. The CDR3 runs to 16 residues. Germline CDR1 SGHDT, CDR2 YYEEEE. The J segment lost 4 bases and the V segment lost 5 bases, leaving 9 bases of the junction unmatched. This clone was observed a handful of times. Its antigen is currently unknown.

The V gene is TRBV5-6, the J gene TRBJ2-2; 9 bases align to TRBD1. The specimen sequenced was naive CD4+ T cells from blood. The origin of this receptor is a young woman with type 1 diabetes. CDR3 sequence (DNA): TGTGCCAGCAGGGACTCCGGGACAGGGCGCACCGGGGAGCTGTTTTTT. Translation: CASRDSGTGRTGELFF.